These T cell receptor beta chains were read from a single sample in a study of shared clonotypes between healthy human individuals. The repertoire was sequenced with immunoSEQ multiplex PCR; TCRdb's copy has only in-frame clones and lacks some. Counted here are about 2.1 million clones, roughly 91% occurring once; the ten biggest clones make up under 2%. The sequenced material came from naive CD8+ T cells from PBMCs. These receptors were obtained from a man between 18 and 29 years old in good health. Some clones in this sample may be carry-over from other donors' samples. CDR3s include the opening cysteine and the closing phenylalanine or tryptophan. Each record gives: V gene, clone size, J gene, D gene, CDR3 DNA, CDR3 protein. A D gene is named only where the DNA matches it firmly. Clone sizes are given selectively: once, few, many, or a class where the clone is expanded.

v_gene: TRBV20-1; abundance: .; j_gene: TRBJ2-3; d_gene: .; CDR3nt: TGCACCTCGAGTAGCACAGATACGCAGTATTTT; CDR3aa: CTSSSTDTQYF
v_gene: TRBV5-1; abundance: .; j_gene: TRBJ2-7; d_gene: .; CDR3nt: TGCGCCAGCAGCTTGCCTGGACAGAACTACGAGCAGTACTTC; CDR3aa: CASSLPGQNYEQYF
v_gene: TRBV6-5; abundance: once; j_gene: TRBJ2-4; d_gene: TRBD1; CDR3nt: TGTGCCAGCAGCTCCGGGACAGGGAAGAACATTCAGTACTTC; CDR3aa: CASSSGTGKNIQYF
v_gene: TRBV4-2; abundance: .; j_gene: TRBJ1-5; d_gene: .; CDR3nt: TGTGCCAGCAGCCAAGAATGGGGGGATAGCAATCAGCCCCAGCATTTT; CDR3aa: CASSQEWGDSNQPQHF
v_gene: TRBV4-3; abundance: .; j_gene: TRBJ1-5; d_gene: .; CDR3nt: TGCGCCAGCAGCCAAGATTCGCGGGCGGGTCAGCCCCAGCATTTT; CDR3aa: CASSQDSRAGQPQHF
v_gene: TRBV7-8; abundance: .; j_gene: TRBJ2-7; d_gene: .; CDR3nt: TGTGCCAGCAGCTTCCCATCAGGGTCCTCCTACGAGCAGTACTTC; CDR3aa: CASSFPSGSSYEQYF
v_gene: TRBV11-3; abundance: .; j_gene: TRBJ1-5; d_gene: .; CDR3nt: TGTGCCAGCAGCTTCCCAGGGTCTCAGCCCCAGCATTTT; CDR3aa: CASSFPGSQPQHF
v_gene: TRBV27; abundance: .; j_gene: TRBJ2-1; d_gene: TRBD2; CDR3nt: TGTGCCAGCAGTTTATCCCCTAGCGGGAGTAGCCATGAGCAGTTCTTC; CDR3aa: CASSLSPSGSSHEQFF
v_gene: TRBV5-1; abundance: .; j_gene: TRBJ2-7; d_gene: TRBD1; CDR3nt: TGCGCCAGCAGCTTGGGTCCAGGACAGGGAACGTACGAGCAGTACTTC; CDR3aa: CASSLGPGQGTYEQYF
v_gene: TRBV4-1; abundance: .; j_gene: TRBJ2-7; d_gene: .; CDR3nt: TGCGCCAGCAGCCAGCTGACGCTGTCCTACGAGCAGTACTTC; CDR3aa: CASSQLTLSYEQYF
v_gene: TRBV2; abundance: once; j_gene: TRBJ2-7; d_gene: .; CDR3nt: TGTGCCAGCAGTAAAGACATCTCCTACGAGCAGTACTTC; CDR3aa: CASSKDISYEQYF
v_gene: TRBV10-3; abundance: .; j_gene: TRBJ2-1; d_gene: .; CDR3nt: TGTGCCATCAGCGCCGAGGGTGGTGAGACAGCCAACAATGAGCAGTTCTTC; CDR3aa: CAISAEGGETANNEQFF
v_gene: TRBV7-2; abundance: .; j_gene: TRBJ2-1; d_gene: TRBD2; CDR3nt: TGTGCCAGCAGCTCGGTAGCGGGAGGGCCCTACAATGAGCAGTTCTTC; CDR3aa: CASSSVAGGPYNEQFF
v_gene: TRBV19; abundance: .; j_gene: TRBJ1-1; d_gene: TRBD1; CDR3nt: TGTGCCAGTAGTATCGATGGGACAGCCTGGGCTGAAGCTTTCTTT; CDR3aa: CASSIDGTAWAEAFF
v_gene: TRBV13; abundance: .; j_gene: TRBJ2-5; d_gene: .; CDR3nt: TGTGCCAGCAGAAATGGCCAAGAGACCCAGTACTTC; CDR3aa: CASRNGQETQYF
v_gene: TRBV27; abundance: .; j_gene: TRBJ2-5; d_gene: TRBD1; CDR3nt: TGTGCCAGCTCCCGGGACAGGGGGCTGGGGAGTCGGAGGGAGACCCAGTACTTC; CDR3aa: CASSRDRGLGSRRETQYF
v_gene: TRBV11-2; abundance: .; j_gene: TRBJ2-1; d_gene: TRBD2; CDR3nt: TGTGCCAGCAGACCGGAGCCTAGCGGCTTCTACAATGAGCAGTTCTTC; CDR3aa: CASRPEPSGFYNEQFF
v_gene: TRBV11-2; abundance: .; j_gene: TRBJ2-7; d_gene: TRBD1; CDR3nt: TGTGCCAGCAGCCCGACCCTCGGACAGGGCGAGCAGTACTTC; CDR3aa: CASSPTLGQGEQYF
v_gene: TRBV27; abundance: .; j_gene: TRBJ2-7; d_gene: .; CDR3nt: TGTGCCAGCAGTTTATCGGACACCTACGAGCAGTACTTC; CDR3aa: CASSLSDTYEQYF
v_gene: TRBV7-6; abundance: .; j_gene: TRBJ2-7; d_gene: .; CDR3nt: TGTGCCAGCAGCCCCGCACAGTACGAGCAGTACTTC; CDR3aa: CASSPAQYEQYF
v_gene: TRBV9; abundance: .; j_gene: TRBJ1-2; d_gene: .; CDR3nt: TGTGCCAGCAGCGGATCGGCAGGAGAAGAGGACTACACCTTC; CDR3aa: CASSGSAGEEDYTF
v_gene: TRBV30; abundance: .; j_gene: TRBJ1-1; d_gene: TRBD1; CDR3nt: TGTGCCTGGTGGACAGGGAGAAACACTGAAGCTTTCTTT; CDR3aa: CAWWTGRNTEAFF
v_gene: TRBV27; abundance: .; j_gene: TRBJ1-2; d_gene: .; CDR3nt: TGTGCCAGCAGGACGGGTAACTATGGCTACACCTTC; CDR3aa: CASRTGNYGYTF
v_gene: TRBV2; abundance: .; j_gene: TRBJ1-1; d_gene: .; CDR3nt: TGTGCCAGCTACGGCCGAGATAAGAACACTGAAGCTTTCTTT; CDR3aa: CASYGRDKNTEAFF
v_gene: TRBV5-1; abundance: .; j_gene: TRBJ1-5; d_gene: .; CDR3nt: TGCGCCAGCAGCTTGTGGGGTTATAGCAATCAGCCCCAGCATTTT; CDR3aa: CASSLWGYSNQPQHF
v_gene: TRBV19; abundance: .; j_gene: TRBJ1-5; d_gene: .; CDR3nt: TGTGCCAGTAGTATAGATGGACCTTATAGCAATCAGCCCCAGCATTTT; CDR3aa: CASSIDGPYSNQPQHF
v_gene: TRBV27; abundance: .; j_gene: TRBJ2-7; d_gene: .; CDR3nt: TGTGCCAGCAGTTTAGGTGGTGGCTACGAGCAGTACTTC; CDR3aa: CASSLGGGYEQYF
v_gene: TRBV28; abundance: .; j_gene: TRBJ1-1; d_gene: .; CDR3nt: TGTGCCACCTCGGAGGACACTGAAGCTTTCTTT; CDR3aa: CATSEDTEAFF
v_gene: TRBV7-9; abundance: .; j_gene: TRBJ2-7; d_gene: TRBD2; CDR3nt: TGTGCCAGCACTGGAACGAGCGGGAATATAGGGGAGCAGTACTTC; CDR3aa: CASTGTSGNIGEQYF
v_gene: TRBV7-6; abundance: .; j_gene: TRBJ1-1; d_gene: .; CDR3nt: TGTGCCAGCAGCTTCCCGACAGTGAACACTGAAGCTTTCTTT; CDR3aa: CASSFPTVNTEAFF
v_gene: TRBV9; abundance: .; j_gene: TRBJ2-7; d_gene: TRBD2; CDR3nt: TGTGCCAGCAGCGTAGGCGGGAGGAACGAGCAGTACTTC; CDR3aa: CASSVGGRNEQYF
v_gene: TRBV7-9; abundance: .; j_gene: TRBJ1-1; d_gene: .; CDR3nt: TGTGCCAGCAGAGAGACAGGAGAAGCTTTCTTT; CDR3aa: CASRETGEAFF
v_gene: TRBV27; abundance: .; j_gene: TRBJ2-7; d_gene: TRBD1; CDR3nt: TGTGCCAGCAGGGACAGGGGGTATGTTGGGGAGCAGTACTTC; CDR3aa: CASRDRGYVGEQYF
v_gene: TRBV11-2; abundance: .; j_gene: TRBJ1-2; d_gene: TRBD1; CDR3nt: TGTGCCAGCAGCTTGGGCACAGGGGGCGGAAAAGACTATGGCTACACCTTC; CDR3aa: CASSLGTGGGKDYGYTF
v_gene: TRBV5-1; abundance: .; j_gene: TRBJ1-2; d_gene: .; CDR3nt: TGCGCCAGCAGCTTTAAAGACAACTATGGCTACACCTTC; CDR3aa: CASSFKDNYGYTF
v_gene: TRBV18; abundance: .; j_gene: TRBJ2-1; d_gene: .; CDR3nt: TGTGCCAGCTCACCACCGGCGCCACTTGGCTCCTACAATGAGCAGTTCTTC; CDR3aa: CASSPPAPLGSYNEQFF
v_gene: TRBV11-2; abundance: .; j_gene: TRBJ2-2; d_gene: .; CDR3nt: TGTGCCAGCAGCCCCGGGGCTAGCGCCGGCGGGGAGCTGTTTTTT; CDR3aa: CASSPGASAGGELFF
v_gene: TRBV29-1; abundance: .; j_gene: TRBJ1-4; d_gene: .; CDR3nt: TGCAGCGTTGAAGGGGGGGAAAAACTGTTTTTT; CDR3aa: CSVEGGEKLFF
v_gene: TRBV14; abundance: .; j_gene: TRBJ2-5; d_gene: .; CDR3nt: TGTGCCAGCAGCCACACATGGAGAGGAGAGGAGTACTTC; CDR3aa: CASSHTWRGEEYF
v_gene: TRBV5-1; abundance: .; j_gene: TRBJ2-3; d_gene: .; CDR3nt: TGCGCCAGCAGCCCAGAAACCGGGCCTCCTGGCGAAACGCAGTATTTT; CDR3aa: CASSPETGPPGETQYF
v_gene: TRBV5-8; abundance: .; j_gene: TRBJ1-1; d_gene: .; CDR3nt: TGTGCCAGCAGCTTGGTAGGAGCTTTCTTT; CDR3aa: CASSLVGAFF
v_gene: TRBV6-5; abundance: .; j_gene: TRBJ2-7; d_gene: .; CDR3nt: TGTGCCAGCAGTTACGTGGGGGCGTACGAGCAGTACTTC; CDR3aa: CASSYVGAYEQYF
v_gene: TRBV4-1; abundance: .; j_gene: TRBJ1-2; d_gene: .; CDR3nt: TGCGCCAGCAGCCAAGATGCCTATGGCTACACCTTC; CDR3aa: CASSQDAYGYTF